Listed below are T cell receptor beta chains from one sample, sequenced in a study of blood T cell repertoires in COVID-19. The table came from immunoSEQ multiplex PCR; TCRdb's copy has only in-frame clones and leaves some out. The data contain more than 80,000 clones, around 91% of them seen just once; the ten biggest clones take up 6.5% to 8%. Input material: peripheral blood. The source of these receptors is a man aged 18-30 years with COVID-19, enrolled during active disease. Each CDR3 is given with its conserved first and last residue. The D gene is left open where the match is weak. Rows may omit the clone size; those that give it use once, few, many or a size class.

TRBV6-6,TRBD2,TRBJ2-1,-,TGTGCCAGCTCCTTAAGGCTTCCCGGGACTAGCGATGAGCAGTTCTTC,CASSLRLPGTSDEQFF
TRBV7-9,TRBD1,TRBJ1-6,-,TGTGCCAGCAGCTTTCGGACAGGGAAAGATTCACCCCTCCACTTT,CASSFRTGKDSPLHF
TRBV13,TRBD1,TRBJ2-7,-,TGTGCCAGCAGCTCCGAGGGGGACAGCAACTACGAGCAGTACTTC,CASSSEGDSNYEQYF
TRBV9,TRBD1,TRBJ2-7,-,TGTGCCAGCAGCGTTGGGACAGGGTCTACCTACGAGCAGTACTTC,CASSVGTGSTYEQYF
TRBV5-6,TRBD2,TRBJ2-5,-,TGTGCCAGCAGCTTCCTTAGCGGGAGGGCAAAATCCGGTCAAGAGACCCAGTACTTC,CASSFLSGRAKSGQETQYF
TRBV5-1,-,TRBJ1-3,-,TGCGCCAGCAGCTTGATGGGGAGCAGTGGAAACACCATATATTTT,CASSLMGSSGNTIYF
TRBV5-6,TRBD2,TRBJ2-3,-,TGTGCCAGCAGCTTGGTGGGCGGGAGTGAAACAGATACGCAGTATTTT,CASSLVGGSETDTQYF
TRBV19,TRBD1,TRBJ1-6,-,TGTGCCAGTAGTCCGGACAGGGGGCTCTATAATTCACCCCTCCACTTT,CASSPDRGLYNSPLHF
TRBV15,-,TRBJ2-1,-,TGTGCCACCAGCGGGAGGTGGACCTACAATGAGCAGTTCTTC,CATSGRWTYNEQFF
TRBV18,TRBD1,TRBJ1-2,-,TGTGCCAGCTCACAAGGGACAGGGGACTATGGCTACACCTTC,CASSQGTGDYGYTF
TRBV5-1,-,TRBJ2-3,-,TGCGCCAGCAGCTTGGTAGACTTCAGCACAGATACGCAGTATTTT,CASSLVDFSTDTQYF
TRBV15,-,TRBJ2-3,-,TGTGCCACCAGCACCTCCCCTCATACGCAGTATTTT,CATSTSPHTQYF
TRBV4-3,-,TRBJ2-6,-,TGCGCCAGCAGATCAATTCGGTCTGGGGCCAACGTCCTGACTTTC,CASRSIRSGANVLTF
TRBV27,-,TRBJ2-3,-,TGTGCCAGCTGCCCCTCTGTGACAGGGACTGATACGCAGTATTTT,CASCPSVTGTDTQYF
TRBV3-1/TRBV3-2,TRBD1,TRBJ1-2,-,TGTGCCAGCAGCCAAGACGGCACAGGGGGCGCGGGAGGCTACACCTTC,CASSQDGTGGAGGYTF
TRBV30,-,TRBJ2-7,once,TGTGCCTGGAGTGGGCTAGCCGACCGACTAAAGTACGAGCAGTACTTC,CAWSGLADRLKYEQYF
TRBV6-5,TRBD1,TRBJ1-5,-,TGTGCCAGCAGTTACTCGAGACAGGGCAGTAGTCAGCCCCAGCATTTT,CASSYSRQGSSQPQHF
TRBV6-2/TRBV6-3,TRBD1,TRBJ2-7,-,TGTGCCAGCAGTGCCGACAGGGACCTCTACGAGCAGTACTTC,CASSADRDLYEQYF
TRBV10-2,-,TRBJ2-7,-,TGCGCCAGCGGAGGGGGCACGACCTACGAGCAGTACTTC,CASGGGTTYEQYF
TRBV25-1,-,TRBJ2-3,once,TGTGCCAGCAGGAGTTCGGGCACAGATACGCAGTATTTT,CASRSSGTDTQYF
TRBV3-1/TRBV3-2,-,TRBJ2-4,-,TGTGCCAGCAGCCCTGACCGTCCCTTAGGGAGGAACATTCAGTACTTC,CASSPDRPLGRNIQYF
TRBV28,TRBD1,TRBJ2-7,-,TGTGCCAGCAGCGTGAGAGACAGGGATATCTACGAGCAGTACTTC,CASSVRDRDIYEQYF
TRBV13,-,TRBJ2-7,-,TGTGCCAGCAGCTTAAGCCCTCCCGGCCTCAGGGACGAGCAGTACTTC,CASSLSPPGLRDEQYF
TRBV13,TRBD2,TRBJ2-1,-,TGTGCCAGCAGCAGGGGACTAGCGGGAGTCGCGTTTAATGAGCAGTTCTTC,CASSRGLAGVAFNEQFF
TRBV14,-,TRBJ2-3,-,TGTGCCAGCAGCCAAGATCTGGAGGGTCCGCAGTATTTT,CASSQDLEGPQYF
TRBV2,TRBD2,TRBJ2-7,-,TGTGCCAGCAGGGCCTTAGCGGGCCAATCCGAGCAGTACTTC,CASRALAGQSEQYF
TRBV7-8,TRBD2,TRBJ2-7,-,TGTGCCAGCAGCTTAGTTCAGCGGGAGGCCTACGAGCAGTACTTC,CASSLVQREAYEQYF
TRBV11-2,-,TRBJ1-1,-,TGTGCCAGCAGCCCACTCGCGACAGTCATGAACACTGAAGCTTTCTTT,CASSPLATVMNTEAFF
TRBV4-3,TRBD1,TRBJ2-7,-,TGCGCCAGCAGCCCAGACAGGGCCTACGAGCAGTACTTC,CASSPDRAYEQYF
TRBV7-8,TRBD1,TRBJ2-7,-,TGTGCCAGCAGCTTAGGGACAGGAGCTTACGAGCAGTACTTC,CASSLGTGAYEQYF
TRBV9,TRBD1,TRBJ2-7,-,TGTGCCAGCAGCGGGGCAGGGGGCATCGGTGACGAGCAGTACTTC,CASSGAGGIGDEQYF
TRBV27,-,TRBJ2-7,-,TGTGCCAGCAGCTCAGGGAACCACGAGCAGTACTTC,CASSSGNHEQYF
TRBV27,-,TRBJ1-6,few,TGTGCCAGCAGTTTATCGCTTTTCAGCTCCTATAATTCACCCCTCCACTTT,CASSLSLFSSYNSPLHF
TRBV5-4,-,TRBJ1-2,-,TGTGCCAGCAGCTTCACAGGGCCCACCTATGGCTACACCTTC,CASSFTGPTYGYTF
TRBV2,-,TRBJ2-7,-,TGTGCCAGCAGTTTCGTTAGCGAAAATTCCTACGAGCAGTACTTC,CASSFVSENSYEQYF
TRBV6-2/TRBV6-3,TRBD2,TRBJ2-3,-,TGTGCCAGCAGTTTTCAAACCGGGACTAGCGGGAGGGCTGCAGATACGCAGTATTTT,CASSFQTGTSGRAADTQYF
TRBV19,-,TRBJ2-7,-,TGTGCCAGGGAGGATGGCGAGCAGTACTTC,CAREDGEQYF
TRBV16,TRBD1,TRBJ1-2,-,TGTGCCAGCAGCTACCGGGACAGATATGGCTACACCTTC,CASSYRDRYGYTF
TRBV5-4,TRBD1,TRBJ2-7,few,TGTGCCAGCACCAGGACAGGGAACTACGAGCAGTACTTC,CASTRTGNYEQYF
TRBV7-2,TRBD2,TRBJ2-1,-,TGTGCCAGCAGCCCCGCTAGCGGGAGTTCCTACAATGAGCAGTTCTTC,CASSPASGSSYNEQFF
TRBV12-5,-,TRBJ2-1,few,TGTGCTAGTGGTTTGGTACTATCCCCCAGGAGGACCTACAATGAGCAGTTCTTC,CASGLVLSPRRTYNEQFF
TRBV6-5,-,TRBJ1-1,-,TGTGCCAGCAGTTACTCTAACACCGGAGTCTTCACTGAAGCTTTCTTT,CASSYSNTGVFTEAFF
TRBV7-2,TRBD2,TRBJ2-5,-,TGTGCCAGCAGCTTAGTCCTTGCGGCGGGAGGAGAGACCCAGTACTTC,CASSLVLAAGGETQYF
TRBV6-2/TRBV6-3,-,TRBJ2-7,-,TGTGCCAGCAGTACACGGACAGATTCCTACGAGCAGTACTTC,CASSTRTDSYEQYF
TRBV5-8,TRBD1,TRBJ1-6,-,TGTGCCAGCAGCTTGGGGGACAGGGATAATTCACCCCTCCACTTT,CASSLGDRDNSPLHF
TRBV21-1,-,TRBJ2-5,-,TGTGCCAGCAGCAAATCCCGGACTAGCGGAGCTCAAGAGACCCAGTACTTC,CASSKSRTSGAQETQYF
TRBV5-4,-,TRBJ1-1,-,TGTGCCAGCAGACCCGGACAGATGAACACTGAAGCTTTCTTT,CASRPGQMNTEAFF
TRBV5-1,-,TRBJ2-1,-,TGCGCCAGCAGCTCGGGACAAATCTCCTACAATGAGCAGTTCTTC,CASSSGQISYNEQFF
TRBV20-1,-,TRBJ2-7,-,TGCAGTGCTAGTCGGCTAGCGAATGGCGAGCAGTACTTC,CSASRLANGEQYF
TRBV7-9,TRBD2,TRBJ2-7,-,TGTGCCAGCAGTCTAATAGCGGGAGGTACCTACGAGCAGTACTTC,CASSLIAGGTYEQYF
TRBV4-1,TRBD1,TRBJ2-7,-,TGCGCCAGCAGCCACCGGGACAGTTACTACGAGCAGTACTTC,CASSHRDSYYEQYF
TRBV3-1/TRBV3-2,-,TRBJ1-1,once,TGTGCCAGCAGCCAAGTGGTAGGCATCGGAGGAGGGGCTCCGAACACTGAAGCTTTCTTT,CASSQVVGIGGGAPNTEAFF
TRBV18,TRBD1,TRBJ1-1,-,TGTGCCAGCTCACCCGGACAGGGCACTGAAGCTTTCTTT,CASSPGQGTEAFF
TRBV3-1/TRBV3-2,TRBD1,TRBJ2-3,-,TGTGCCAGCAGCTTTCAGACAGGGGGGAGGGCCCCAGATACGCAGTATTTT,CASSFQTGGRAPDTQYF
TRBV7-8,-,TRBJ1-3,-,TGTGCCAGCAGCTTTCAGGGTCCCCCCTTCTCTGGAAACACCATATATTTT,CASSFQGPPFSGNTIYF
TRBV5-6,TRBD2,TRBJ2-1,few,TGTGCCAGCAGCTTGGGACTAGCGGGAGGGTTTCATGAGCAGTTCTTC,CASSLGLAGGFHEQFF
TRBV9,TRBD2,TRBJ2-5,-,TGTGCCAGCAGCCCGATGGGGACTAGCGCTGTGGAGACCCAGTACTTC,CASSPMGTSAVETQYF
TRBV5-1,TRBD1,TRBJ2-7,-,TGCGCCAGCAGCTTGCAGACAGGGTGGGTCTACGAGCAGTACTTC,CASSLQTGWVYEQYF